The following is a T cell receptor (beta chain) sequence with its context. Antigen specificity is unknown. The source of the sample is a study of blood T cells in healthy people across ages. Points from the study as a whole: Older individuals had lower TCR beta diversity per million T cells (the decline was roughly linear). TCR beta diversity correlated strongly with naive T cell percentage.

A J-beta primer mix and a sample-barcoded 5' primer were used in a second PCR of about 7 to 12 cycles. A single record per CDR3 protein comes from TCRdb applying MiXCR to the 5' RACE reads. The top ten hold nearly 20% of the sample, which has 650,000 to 950,000 distinct CDR3 sequences, roughly 44% seen once. Material: blood. The sequence came from a man aged 60 to 75 in good health.

The CDR3 DNA follows: TGTGCCAGCAACCAGAAGGGGACAGGATCCTACGAGCAGTACTTC. It yields the protein CASNQKGTGSYEQYF. The chain combines TRBV3-1 with TRBJ2-4; TRBD1 aligns across 8 bases. The DNA end favors TRBJ2-7, so the J call may be wrong. Germline CDR1 LGHDT, CDR2 YNNKEL (reference sequence). There are 15 residues in the CDR3.